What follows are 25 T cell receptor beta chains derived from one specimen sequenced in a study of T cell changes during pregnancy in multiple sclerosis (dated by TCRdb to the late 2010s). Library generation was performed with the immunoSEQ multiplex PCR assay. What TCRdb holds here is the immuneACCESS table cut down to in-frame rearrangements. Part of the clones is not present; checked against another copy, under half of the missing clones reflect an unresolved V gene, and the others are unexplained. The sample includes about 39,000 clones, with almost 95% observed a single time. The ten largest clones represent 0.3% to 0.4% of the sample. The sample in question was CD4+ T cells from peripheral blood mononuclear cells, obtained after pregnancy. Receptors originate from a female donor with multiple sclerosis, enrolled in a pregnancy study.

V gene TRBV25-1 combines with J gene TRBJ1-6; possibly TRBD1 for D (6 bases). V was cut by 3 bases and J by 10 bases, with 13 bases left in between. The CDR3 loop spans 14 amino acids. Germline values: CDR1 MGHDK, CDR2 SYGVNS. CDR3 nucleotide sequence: TGTGCCAGCAGTGAGGGGGCGCAGGGGTCACCCCTCCACTTT. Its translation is CASSEGAQGSPLHF.

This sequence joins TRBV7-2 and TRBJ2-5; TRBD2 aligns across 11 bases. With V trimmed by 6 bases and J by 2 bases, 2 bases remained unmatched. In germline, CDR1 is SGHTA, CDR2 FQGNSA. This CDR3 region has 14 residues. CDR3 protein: CASRLAGGQETQYF. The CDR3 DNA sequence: TGTGCCAGCAGGCTAGCGGGGGGTCAAGAGACCCAGTACTTC.

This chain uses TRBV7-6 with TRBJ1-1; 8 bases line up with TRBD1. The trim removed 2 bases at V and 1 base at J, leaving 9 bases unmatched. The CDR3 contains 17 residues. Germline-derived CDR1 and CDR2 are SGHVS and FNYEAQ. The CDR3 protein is CASSLYLAGGTNTEAFF. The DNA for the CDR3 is TGTGCCAGCAGCTTATACTTGGCAGGGGGCACGAACACTGAAGCTTTCTTT.

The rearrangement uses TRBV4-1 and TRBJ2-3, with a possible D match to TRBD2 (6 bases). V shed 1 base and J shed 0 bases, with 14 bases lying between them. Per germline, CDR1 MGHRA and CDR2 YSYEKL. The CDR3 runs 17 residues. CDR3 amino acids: CASSQVGRGASTDTQYF. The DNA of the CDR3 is TGCGCCAGCAGCCAAGTGGGGCGGGGCGCTAGCACAGATACGCAGTATTTT.

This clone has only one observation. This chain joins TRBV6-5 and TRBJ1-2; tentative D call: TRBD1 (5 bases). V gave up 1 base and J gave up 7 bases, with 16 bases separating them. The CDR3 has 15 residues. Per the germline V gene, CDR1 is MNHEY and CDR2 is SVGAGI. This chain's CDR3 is CASSYLGFQGGGYTF. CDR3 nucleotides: TGTGCCAGCAGTTACTTGGGTTTTCAGGGTGGTGGCTACACCTTC.

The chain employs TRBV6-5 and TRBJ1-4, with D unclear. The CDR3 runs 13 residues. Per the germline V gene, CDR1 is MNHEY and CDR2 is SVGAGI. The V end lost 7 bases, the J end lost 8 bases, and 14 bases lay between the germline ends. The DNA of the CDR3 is TGTGCCAGCACCCGCCTGGCGGGAGAAAAACTGTTTTTT. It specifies CASTRLAGEKLFF.

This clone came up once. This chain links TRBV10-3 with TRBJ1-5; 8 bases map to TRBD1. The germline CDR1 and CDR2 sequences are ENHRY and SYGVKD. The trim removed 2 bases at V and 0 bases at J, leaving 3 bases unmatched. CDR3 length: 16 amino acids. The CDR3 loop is CAISEHTGGSNQPQHF. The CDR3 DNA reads TGTGCCATCAGTGAGCATACAGGGGGTAGCAATCAGCCCCAGCATTTT.

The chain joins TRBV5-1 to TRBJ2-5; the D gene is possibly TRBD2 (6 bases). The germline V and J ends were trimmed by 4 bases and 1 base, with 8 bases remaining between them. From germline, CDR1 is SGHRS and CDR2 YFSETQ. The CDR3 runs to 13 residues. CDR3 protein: CASSPGVQETQYF. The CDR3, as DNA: TGCGCCAGCAGCCCGGGGGTCCAAGAGACCCAGTACTTC.

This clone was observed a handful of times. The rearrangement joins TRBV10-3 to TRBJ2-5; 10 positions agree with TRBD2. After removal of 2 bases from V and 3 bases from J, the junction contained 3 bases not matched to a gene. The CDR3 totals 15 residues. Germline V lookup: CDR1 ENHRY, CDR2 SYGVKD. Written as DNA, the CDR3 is TGTGCCATCAGTGAGCCTAGCGGGGGTAAAGAGACCCAGTACTTC. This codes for CAISEPSGGKETQYF.

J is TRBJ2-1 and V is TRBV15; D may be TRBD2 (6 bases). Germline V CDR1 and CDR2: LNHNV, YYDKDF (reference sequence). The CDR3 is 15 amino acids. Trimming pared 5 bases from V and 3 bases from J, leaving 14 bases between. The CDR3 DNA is TGTGCCACCAGCCCCCTAGCGCCAGGCTACAATGAGCAGTTCTTC. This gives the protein CATSPLAPGYNEQFF.

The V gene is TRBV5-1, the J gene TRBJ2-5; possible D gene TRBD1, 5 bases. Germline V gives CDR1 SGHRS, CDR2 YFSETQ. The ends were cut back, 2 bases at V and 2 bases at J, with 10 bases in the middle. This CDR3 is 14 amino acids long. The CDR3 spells CASSFTTGQETQYF. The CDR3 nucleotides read TGCGCCAGCAGCTTTACAACAGGACAAGAGACCCAGTACTTC.

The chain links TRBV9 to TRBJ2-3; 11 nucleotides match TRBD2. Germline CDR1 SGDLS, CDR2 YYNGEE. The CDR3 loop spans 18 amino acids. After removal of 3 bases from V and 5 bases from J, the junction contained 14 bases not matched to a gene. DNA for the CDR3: TGTGCCAGCAGCGGTCTAGCGGGGGGCCAACCCGCTCTAGATACGCAGTATTTT. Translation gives CASSGLAGGQPALDTQYF.

CDR3 sequence (DNA): TGTGCCGCCAAGACAGGGAAAAATGAAAAACTGTTTTTT. As protein: CAAKTGKNEKLFF. V gene TRBV19 combines with J gene TRBJ1-4, with TRBD1 identical over 7 bases. V lost 11 bases to trimming and J lost 5 bases; unmatched junction nucleotides: 8. CDR3 size: 13 residues. Per germline, CDR1 LNHDA and CDR2 SQIVND (reference sequence).

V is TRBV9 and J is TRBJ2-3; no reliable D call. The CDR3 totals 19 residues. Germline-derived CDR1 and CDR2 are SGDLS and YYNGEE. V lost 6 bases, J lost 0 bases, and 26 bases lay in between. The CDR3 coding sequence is TGTGCCAGCATCCACCCGACACCCCCAATTAACTCTAGCACAGATACGCAGTATTTT. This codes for CASIHPTPPINSSTDTQYF.

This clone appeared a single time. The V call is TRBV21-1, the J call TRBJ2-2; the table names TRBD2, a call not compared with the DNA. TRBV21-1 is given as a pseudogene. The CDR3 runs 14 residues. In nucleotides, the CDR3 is TGTGCCAGCAGCCTAATCAAACACACCGGGGAGCTGTTTTTT. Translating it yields CASSLIKHTGELFF.

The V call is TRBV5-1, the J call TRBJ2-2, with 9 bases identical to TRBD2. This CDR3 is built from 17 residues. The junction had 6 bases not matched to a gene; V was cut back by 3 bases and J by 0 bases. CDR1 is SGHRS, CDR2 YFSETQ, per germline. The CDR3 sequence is CASSSPSGGTNTGELFF. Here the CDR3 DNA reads TGCGCCAGCAGCTCACCGAGCGGGGGGACGAACACCGGGGAGCTGTTTTTT.

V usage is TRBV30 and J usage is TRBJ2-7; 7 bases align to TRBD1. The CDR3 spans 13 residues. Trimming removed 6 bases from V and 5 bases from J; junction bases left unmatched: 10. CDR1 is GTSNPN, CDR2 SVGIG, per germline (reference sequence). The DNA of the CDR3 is TGTGCCTGTCCGACAGGGCCCAGGGACGAGCAGTACTTC. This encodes CACPTGPRDEQYF.

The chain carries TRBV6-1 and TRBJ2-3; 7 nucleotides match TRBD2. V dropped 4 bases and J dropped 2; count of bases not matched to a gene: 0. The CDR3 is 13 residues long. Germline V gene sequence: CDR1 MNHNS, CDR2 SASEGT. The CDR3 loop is CASSGDYTDTQYF. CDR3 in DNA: TGTGCCAGCAGTGGGGACTACACAGATACGCAGTATTTT.

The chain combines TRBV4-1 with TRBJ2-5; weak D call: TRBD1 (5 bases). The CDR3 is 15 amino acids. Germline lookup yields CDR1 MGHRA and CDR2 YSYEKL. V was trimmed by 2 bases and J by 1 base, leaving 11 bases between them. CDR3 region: CASSQTQGAQETQYF. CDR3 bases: TGCGCCAGCAGCCAAACTCAGGGCGCCCAAGAGACCCAGTACTTC.

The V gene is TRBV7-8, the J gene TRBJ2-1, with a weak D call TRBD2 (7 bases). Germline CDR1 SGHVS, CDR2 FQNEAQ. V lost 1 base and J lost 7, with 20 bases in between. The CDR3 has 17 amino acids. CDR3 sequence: CASSLDGGGPFGNEQFF. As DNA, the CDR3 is TGTGCCAGCAGCTTAGATGGGGGGGGCCCATTTGGGAATGAGCAGTTCTTC.

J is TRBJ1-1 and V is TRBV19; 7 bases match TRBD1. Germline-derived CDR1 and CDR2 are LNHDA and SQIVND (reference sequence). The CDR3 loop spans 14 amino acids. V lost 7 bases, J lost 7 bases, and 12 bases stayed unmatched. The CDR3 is CASTEGAKDNEAFF. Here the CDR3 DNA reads TGTGCCAGTACAGAGGGGGCCAAGGATAATGAAGCTTTCTTT.

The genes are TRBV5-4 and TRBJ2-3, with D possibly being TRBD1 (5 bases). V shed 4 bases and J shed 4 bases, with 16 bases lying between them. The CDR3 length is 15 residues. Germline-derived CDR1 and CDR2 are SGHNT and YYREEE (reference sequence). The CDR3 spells CASSKTLTAPDTQYF. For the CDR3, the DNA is TGTGCCAGCAGCAAAACCTTGACAGCACCAGATACGCAGTATTTT.

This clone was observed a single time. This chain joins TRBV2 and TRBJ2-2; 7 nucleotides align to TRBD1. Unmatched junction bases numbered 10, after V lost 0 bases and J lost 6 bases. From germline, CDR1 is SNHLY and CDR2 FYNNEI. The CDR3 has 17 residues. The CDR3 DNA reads TGTGCCAGCAGTGAAGCGCTGGGCGACAGGGCGGCCGGGGAGCTGTTTTTT. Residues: CASSEALGDRAAGELFF.

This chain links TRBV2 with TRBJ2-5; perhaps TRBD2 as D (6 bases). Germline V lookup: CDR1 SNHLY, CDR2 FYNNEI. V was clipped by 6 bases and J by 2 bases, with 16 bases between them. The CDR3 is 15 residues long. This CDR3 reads CASRPGGGGQETQYF. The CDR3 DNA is TGTGCCAGCAGGCCCGGGGGAGGAGGGCAAGAGACCCAGTACTTC.

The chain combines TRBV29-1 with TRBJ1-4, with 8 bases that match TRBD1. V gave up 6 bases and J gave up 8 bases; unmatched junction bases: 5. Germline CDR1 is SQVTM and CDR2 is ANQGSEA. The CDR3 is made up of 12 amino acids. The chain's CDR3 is CSVQGGGEKLFF. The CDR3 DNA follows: TGCAGCGTACAGGGGGGAGGAGAAAAACTGTTTTTT.